The 13 T cell receptor beta chains below were found in one sample sequenced in a study of blood T cell repertoires in COVID-19. Clones were read by immunoSEQ multiplex PCR, and TCRdb kept only the in-frame ones, dropping some. The table has about 180,000 clones, approximately 90% seen once. The specimen sequenced was peripheral blood. Source of these receptors: a woman aged 25 to 45 with acute or convalescent COVID-19.

The chain joins TRBV5-1 to TRBJ2-2; 8 positions agree with TRBD1. Germline V gene sequence: CDR1 SGHRS, CDR2 YFSETQ. J was trimmed by 0 bases and V by 2 bases; bases with no gene match: 3. The CDR3 has 16 amino acids. The DNA for the CDR3 is TGCGCCAGCAGCTTACGGACAGGGACGAACACCGGGGAGCTGTTTTTT. This encodes CASSLRTGTNTGELFF.

This chain uses TRBV30 with TRBJ1-2, with D tentatively TRBD1 (6 bases). The CDR3 totals 10 residues. Trimming stripped 8 bases from V and 8 bases from J, with 12 bases between. Per germline, CDR1 GTSNPN and CDR2 SVGIG (reference sequence). The DNA of the CDR3 is TGTGCCGGCGGACAGCGCGGCTACACCTTC. It is translated as CAGGQRGYTF.

This clone was observed a few times. The chain joins TRBV5-4 to TRBJ1-6; D is ambiguous. With 0 bases removed from V and 5 bases from J, the gap between germline ends came to 9 bases. Germline assignment: CDR1 SGHNT and CDR2 YYREEE (reference sequence). This CDR3 spans 15 amino acids. The CDR3 loop is CASSLEEGNNSPLHF. CDR3 nucleotide sequence: TGTGCCAGCAGCTTGGAAGAGGGAAATAATTCACCCCTCCACTTT.

The chain joins TRBV28 to TRBJ1-4; D is unclear. The CDR3 length is 12 residues. Germline-derived CDR1 and CDR2 are MDHEN and SYDVKM. Trimming left V 7 bases short and J 8 bases short, with 11 bases between. CDR3 in DNA: TGTGCCAGCACCACCGACAACGAAAAACTGTTTTTT. Translating it yields CASTTDNEKLFF.

In its sample, this clone was seen a few times. This chain joins TRBV28 and TRBJ1-4; maybe TRBD1 (5 bases). This CDR3 region has 14 residues. CDR1 and CDR2 from the germline V gene are MDHEN and SYDVKM. V shed 4 bases and J shed 7 bases, with 13 bases lying between them. Here the CDR3 DNA reads TGTGCCAGCAGTTCAGGGAGGGAGGGTGAAAAACTGTTTTTT. Translated: CASSSGREGEKLFF.

This chain links TRBV18 with TRBJ2-1; possibly TRBD2 for D (5 bases). The V and J ends lost 3 bases and 8 bases respectively, with 8 bases between them. There are 12 residues in the CDR3. Germline CDR1 is KGHSH and CDR2 is LQKENI. In DNA, the CDR3 is TGTGCCAGCTCACCCGGACTGCATGAGCAGTTCTTC. Translation gives CASSPGLHEQFF.

This rearrangement joins TRBV9 to TRBJ2-7; 7 bases line up with TRBD1. With V trimmed by 4 bases and J by 4 bases, 8 bases remained unmatched. Germline CDR1 reads SGDLS; CDR2 reads YYNGEE. This CDR3 comprises 14 residues. The DNA for the CDR3 is TGTGCCAGCAGCACACAGGGGAGCGAGTACGAGCAGTACTTC. Its protein product is CASSTQGSEYEQYF.

The CDR3 protein is CAGTGGGGDTQYF. In DNA form, the CDR3 reads TGTGCCGGGACAGGGGGCGGTGGAGATACGCAGTATTTT. The chain carries TRBV6-5 and TRBJ2-3, with 12 bases aligning to TRBD1. V trimming: 11 bases; J trimming: 5 bases; junction bases outside the gene matches: 5. This CDR3 has 13 amino acids. Per germline, CDR1 MNHEY and CDR2 SVGAGI.

The chain employs TRBV5-1 and TRBJ2-1, with a possible D match to TRBD2 (6 bases). V was clipped by 1 base and J by 2 bases, with 10 bases between them. The CDR3 length is 15 residues. Germline V lookup: CDR1 SGHRS, CDR2 YFSETQ. The CDR3 sequence: CASSLLDYPYNEQFF. For the CDR3, the DNA is TGCGCCAGCAGCTTGTTGGACTACCCCTACAATGAGCAGTTCTTC.

This chain uses TRBV5-4 with TRBJ2-5; D is possibly TRBD2 (5 bases). CDR1 SGHNT and CDR2 YYREEE come from the germline V gene (reference sequence). The CDR3 is 13 amino acids. The V gene lost 0 bases and the J gene lost 3 bases, with 6 bases spanning the gap. The CDR3 reads CASSLGGEETQYF. CDR3 sequence (DNA): TGTGCCAGCAGCTTGGGGGGAGAAGAGACCCAGTACTTC.

The chain employs TRBV28 and TRBJ1-1; TRBD1 matches 7 bases. The length of the CDR3 is 11 residues. Per germline, CDR1 MDHEN and CDR2 SYDVKM. J lost 12 bases, V lost 11 bases, and 12 bases had no gene match. The CDR3 sequence is CAHRGLVGTFF. The DNA for the CDR3 is TGTGCCCACAGGGGCCTCGTGGGGACTTTCTTT.

The chain recombines TRBV7-2 with TRBJ2-7, with TRBD2 identical over 7 bases. The CDR3 runs 15 residues. After removal of 3 bases from V and 2 bases from J, the junction contained 7 bases not matched to a gene. The germline V gene has CDR1 SGHTA and CDR2 FQGNSA. The CDR3 loop is CASSFRLAEAYEQYF. The DNA of the CDR3 is TGTGCCAGCAGCTTCAGGCTAGCGGAGGCCTACGAGCAGTACTTC.

The chain has TRBV11-2 and TRBJ2-5, with D perhaps matching TRBD2 (5 bases). CDR1 SGHAT and CDR2 FQNNGV come from the germline V gene. V lost 2 bases to trimming and J lost 4 bases, with 8 bases between them. The CDR3 length is 13 residues. This CDR3 is CASSLSSGETQYF. CDR3 coding DNA: TGTGCCAGCAGCTTATCCAGCGGAGAGACCCAGTACTTC.